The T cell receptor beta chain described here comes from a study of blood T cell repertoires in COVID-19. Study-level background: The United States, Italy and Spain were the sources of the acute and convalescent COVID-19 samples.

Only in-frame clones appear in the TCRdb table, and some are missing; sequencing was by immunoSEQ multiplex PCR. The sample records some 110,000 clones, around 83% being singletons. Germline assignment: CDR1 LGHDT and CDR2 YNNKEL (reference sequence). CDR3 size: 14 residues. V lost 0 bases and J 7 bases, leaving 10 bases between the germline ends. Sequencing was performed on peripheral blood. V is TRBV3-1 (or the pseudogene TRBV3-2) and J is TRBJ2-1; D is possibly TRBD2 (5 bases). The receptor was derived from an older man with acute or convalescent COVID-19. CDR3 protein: CASSQEARGNEQFF. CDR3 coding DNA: TGTGCCAGCAGCCAAGAGGCTAGAGGGAATGAGCAGTTCTTC.